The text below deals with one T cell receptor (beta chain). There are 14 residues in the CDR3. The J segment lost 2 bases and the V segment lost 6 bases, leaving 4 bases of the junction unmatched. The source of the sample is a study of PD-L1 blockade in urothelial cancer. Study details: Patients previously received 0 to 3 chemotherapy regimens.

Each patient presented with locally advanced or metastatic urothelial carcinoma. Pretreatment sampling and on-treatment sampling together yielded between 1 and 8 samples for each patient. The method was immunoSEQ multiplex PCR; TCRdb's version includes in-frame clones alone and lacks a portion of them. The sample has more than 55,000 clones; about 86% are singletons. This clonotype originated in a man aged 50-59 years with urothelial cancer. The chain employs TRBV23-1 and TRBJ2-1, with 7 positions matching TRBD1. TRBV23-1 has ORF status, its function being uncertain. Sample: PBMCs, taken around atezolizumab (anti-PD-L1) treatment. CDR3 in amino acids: CASRRQGPYNEQFF. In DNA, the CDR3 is TGCGCCAGCAGGAGACAGGGCCCCTACAATGAGCAGTTCTTC.